The 3 T cell receptor beta chains listed next were all sequenced from one sample in a study of shared clonotypes between healthy human individuals. Some clones are missing from TCRdb's copy, which holds only in-frame ones; the method was immunoSEQ multiplex PCR. The table has 2 million to 2.5 million clones, around 95% seen once; the top ten hold about 0.13%. Specimen: naive CD4+ T cells sorted from blood. Subset of the sample: CD45RA+ positively selected. These receptors all stem from a man between 18 and 35 years old in good health.

Worth noting for this clone: Mismatch with germline at one junction end may stem from a read error. The chain employs TRBV25-1 and TRBJ2-6; TRBD1 matches at 9 bases. Germline V gives CDR1 MGHDK, CDR2 SYGVNS. This CDR3 is built from 18 residues. The DNA for the CDR3 is TGTGCCAGCGGTGAAGCCCCGGGACAGGGCGCTGGGGCCAACGTCCTGACTTTC. This translates into CASGEAPGQGAGANVLTF.

This chain joins TRBV6-5 and TRBJ1-1, with 8 bases matching TRBD1. The CDR3 is 14 amino acids. CDR1 and CDR2 (germline): MNHEY, SVGAGI. J lost 4 bases, V lost 5 bases, and 6 bases had no gene match. The CDR3 sequence is CASSPRGRSTEAFF. CDR3 in DNA: TGTGCCAGCAGTCCCAGGGGGCGAAGCACTGAAGCTTTCTTT.

The chain carries TRBV30 and TRBJ1-5, with D tentatively TRBD1 (6 bases). The CDR3 has 15 residues. Germline CDR1 and CDR2: GTSNPN and SVGIG (reference sequence). V dropped 2 bases and J dropped 2 bases, with 13 bases sitting between them. The CDR3 sequence is CAWSWGAGRNQPQHF. As DNA, the CDR3 is TGTGCCTGGAGTTGGGGGGCAGGTCGCAATCAGCCCCAGCATTTT.